Sequencing of this T cell receptor (beta chain) was carried out in a study of cytotoxic CD8 clonotypes in ibrutinib-treated CLL. Turning to the study itself: The authors obtained response samples at a median of about 11 months of treatment, range 6 to 36. Study findings and constraints: Patients showed higher baseline clonality than age-matched healthy donors, and it tracked circulating CD8+ T-cell counts. Clonality climbed at ibrutinib response, then dropped toward baseline at progression. Patients with sustained remission and those progressing were sampled at differing times.

The repertoire was sequenced with immunoSEQ multiplex PCR; TCRdb's copy has only in-frame clones and lacks some. Among about 300,000 clones, around 77% were seen once, and the ten largest hold about 5.7%. Comments on this clone: Antigen specificity is unknown.

The germline CDR1 and CDR2 sequences are SGHRS and YFSETQ. The V segment lost 3 bases and the J segment 5 bases; nucleotides outside the gene matches: 5. This CDR3 contains 14 residues. This sample comprised PBMCs, obtained at disease progression, from a patient treated with ibrutinib. The receptor was isolated from a human donor with chronic lymphocytic leukemia. This sequence joins TRBV5-1 and TRBJ2-3; 8 bases agree with TRBD1. CDR3 in amino acids: CASSSGQGVDTQYF. In DNA form, the CDR3 reads TGCGCCAGCAGCTCCGGACAGGGAGTAGATACGCAGTATTTT.